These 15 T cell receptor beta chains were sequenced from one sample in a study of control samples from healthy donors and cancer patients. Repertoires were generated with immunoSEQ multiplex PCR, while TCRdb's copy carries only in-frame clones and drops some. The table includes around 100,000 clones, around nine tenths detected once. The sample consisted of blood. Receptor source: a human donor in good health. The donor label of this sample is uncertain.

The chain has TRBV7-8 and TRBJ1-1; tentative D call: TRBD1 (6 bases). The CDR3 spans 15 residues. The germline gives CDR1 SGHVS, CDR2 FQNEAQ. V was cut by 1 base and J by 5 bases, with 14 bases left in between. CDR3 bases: TGTGCCAGCAGCTTAGTGGGGACACCGGGGACTGAAGCTTTCTTT. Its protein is CASSLVGTPGTEAFF. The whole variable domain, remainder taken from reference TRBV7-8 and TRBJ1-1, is GAGVSQSPRYKVAKRGQDVALRCDPISGHVSLFWYQQALGQGPEFLTYFQNEAQLDKSGLPSDRFFAERPEGSVSTLKIQRTQQEDSAVYLCASSLVGTPGTEAFFGQGTRLTVV.

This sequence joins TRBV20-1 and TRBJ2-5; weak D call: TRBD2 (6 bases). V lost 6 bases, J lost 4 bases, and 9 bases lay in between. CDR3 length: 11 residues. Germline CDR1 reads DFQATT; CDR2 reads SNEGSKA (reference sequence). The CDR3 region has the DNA TGCAGTGCCTGGGAGGTAGAGACCCAGTACTTC. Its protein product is CSAWEVETQYF.

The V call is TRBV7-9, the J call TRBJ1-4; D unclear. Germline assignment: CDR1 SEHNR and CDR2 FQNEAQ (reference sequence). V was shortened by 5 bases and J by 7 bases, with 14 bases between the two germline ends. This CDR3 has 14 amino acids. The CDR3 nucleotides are TGTGCCAGCAGCGTCCGGAGCGGAGGTGAAAAACTGTTTTTT. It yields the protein CASSVRSGGEKLFF.

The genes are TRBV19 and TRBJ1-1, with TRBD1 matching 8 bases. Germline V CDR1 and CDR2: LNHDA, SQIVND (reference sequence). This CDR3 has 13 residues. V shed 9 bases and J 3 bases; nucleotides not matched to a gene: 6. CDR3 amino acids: CASGQGGDTEAFF. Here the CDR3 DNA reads TGTGCCAGCGGACAGGGAGGGGACACTGAAGCTTTCTTT.

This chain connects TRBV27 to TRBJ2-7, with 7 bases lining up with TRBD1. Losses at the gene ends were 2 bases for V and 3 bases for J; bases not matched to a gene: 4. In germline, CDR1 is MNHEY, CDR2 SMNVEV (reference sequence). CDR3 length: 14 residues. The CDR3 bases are TGTGCCAGCAGTTTAAGGGGGCGAAACTACGAGCAGTACTTC. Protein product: CASSLRGRNYEQYF.

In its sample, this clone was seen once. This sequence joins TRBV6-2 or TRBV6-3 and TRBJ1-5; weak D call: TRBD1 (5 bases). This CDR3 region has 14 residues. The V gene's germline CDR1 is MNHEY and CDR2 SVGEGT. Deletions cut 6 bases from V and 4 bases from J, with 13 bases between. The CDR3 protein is CASRYGAFNQPQHF. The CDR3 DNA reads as TGTGCCAGCAGATACGGGGCATTTAATCAGCCCCAGCATTTT.

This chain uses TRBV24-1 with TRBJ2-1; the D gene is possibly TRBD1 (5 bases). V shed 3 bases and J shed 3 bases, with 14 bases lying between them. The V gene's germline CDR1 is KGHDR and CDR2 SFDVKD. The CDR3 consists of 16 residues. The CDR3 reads CATSDGGAGYYNEQFF. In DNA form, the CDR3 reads TGTGCCACCAGTGATGGTGGGGCAGGGTACTACAATGAGCAGTTCTTC.

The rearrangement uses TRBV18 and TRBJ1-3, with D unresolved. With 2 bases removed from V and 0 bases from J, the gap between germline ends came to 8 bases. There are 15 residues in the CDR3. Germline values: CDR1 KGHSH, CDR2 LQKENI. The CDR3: CASSPSASSGNTIYF. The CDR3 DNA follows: TGTGCCAGCTCACCATCGGCCAGCTCTGGAAACACCATATATTTT. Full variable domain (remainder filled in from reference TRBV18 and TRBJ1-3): NAGVMQNPRHLVRRRGQEARLRCSPMKGHSHVYWYRQLPEEGLKFMVYLQKENIIDESGMPKERFSAEFPKEGPSILRIQQVVRGDSAAYFCASSPSASSGNTIYFGEGSWLTVV.

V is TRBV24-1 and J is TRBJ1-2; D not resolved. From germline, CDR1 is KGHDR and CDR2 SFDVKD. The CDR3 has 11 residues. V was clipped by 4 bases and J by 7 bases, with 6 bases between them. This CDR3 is CATSDIRGYTF. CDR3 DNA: TGTGCCACCAGTGACATCCGTGGCTACACCTTC.

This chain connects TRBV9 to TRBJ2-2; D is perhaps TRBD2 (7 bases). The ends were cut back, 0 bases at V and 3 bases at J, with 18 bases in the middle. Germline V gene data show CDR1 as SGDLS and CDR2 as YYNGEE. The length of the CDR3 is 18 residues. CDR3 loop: CASSVERWGGADTGELFF. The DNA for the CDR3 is TGTGCCAGCAGCGTAGAACGGTGGGGGGGCGCAGACACCGGGGAGCTGTTTTTT.

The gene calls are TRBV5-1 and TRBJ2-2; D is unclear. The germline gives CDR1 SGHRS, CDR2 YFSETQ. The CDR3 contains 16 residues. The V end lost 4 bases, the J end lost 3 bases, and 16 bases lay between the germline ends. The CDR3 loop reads CASSPRALGYTGELFF. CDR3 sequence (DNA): TGCGCCAGCAGCCCGCGAGCGCTAGGATACACCGGGGAGCTGTTTTTT.

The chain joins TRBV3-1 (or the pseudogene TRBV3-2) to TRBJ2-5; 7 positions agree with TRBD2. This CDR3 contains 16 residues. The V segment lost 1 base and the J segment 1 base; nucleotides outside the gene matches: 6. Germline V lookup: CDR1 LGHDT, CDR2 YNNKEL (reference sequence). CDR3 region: CASSQGGASGQETQYF. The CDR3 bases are TGTGCCAGCAGCCAAGGAGGGGCTAGCGGCCAAGAGACCCAGTACTTC.

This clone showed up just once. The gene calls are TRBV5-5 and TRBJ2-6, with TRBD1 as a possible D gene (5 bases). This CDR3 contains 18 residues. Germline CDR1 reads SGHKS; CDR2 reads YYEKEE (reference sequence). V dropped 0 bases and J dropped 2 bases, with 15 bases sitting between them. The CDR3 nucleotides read TGTGCCAGCAGCTTGGAGGTGGGGTGGGGCGCTGGGGCCAACGTCCTGACTTTC. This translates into CASSLEVGWGAGANVLTF.

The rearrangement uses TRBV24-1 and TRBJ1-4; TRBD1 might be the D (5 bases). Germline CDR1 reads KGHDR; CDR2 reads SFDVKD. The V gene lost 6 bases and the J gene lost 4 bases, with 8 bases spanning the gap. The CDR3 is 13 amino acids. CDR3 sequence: CATSLGRNEKLFF. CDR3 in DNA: TGTGCCACCAGTCTGGGGCGTAATGAAAAACTGTTTTTT.

The CDR3 is CASSLQKGRVGEQYF. Here the CDR3 DNA reads TGTGCCAGCAGCTTACAAAAAGGCAGGGTTGGGGAGCAGTACTTC. The rearrangement links TRBV7-8 to TRBJ2-7; D might be TRBD1 (5 bases). CDR3 length equals 15 residues. V lost 2 bases and J 7 bases, leaving 18 bases between the germline ends. Germline CDR1 is SGHVS and CDR2 is FQNEAQ.